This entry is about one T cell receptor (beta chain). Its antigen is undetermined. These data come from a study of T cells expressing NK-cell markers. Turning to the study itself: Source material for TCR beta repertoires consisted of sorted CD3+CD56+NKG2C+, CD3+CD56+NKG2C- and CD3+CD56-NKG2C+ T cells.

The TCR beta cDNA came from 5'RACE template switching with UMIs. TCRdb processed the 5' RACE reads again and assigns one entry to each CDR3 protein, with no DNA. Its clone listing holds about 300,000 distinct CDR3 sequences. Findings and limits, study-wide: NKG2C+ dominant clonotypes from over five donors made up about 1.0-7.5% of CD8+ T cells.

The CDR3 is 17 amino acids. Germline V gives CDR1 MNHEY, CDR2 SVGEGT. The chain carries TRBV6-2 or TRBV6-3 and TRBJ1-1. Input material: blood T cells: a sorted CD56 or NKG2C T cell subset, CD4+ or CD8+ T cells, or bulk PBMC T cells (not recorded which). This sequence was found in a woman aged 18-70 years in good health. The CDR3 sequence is CASKIRGGSNMNTEAFF.